This entry describes one TCR beta chain. Its antigen is currently unknown. The assay was immunoSEQ multiplex PCR, and TCRdb's table has in-frame clones only and misses some. The top ten hold about 20% of the sample, which has 73,000 or so clones, about 91% seen once. This sample stems from a study of T cell responses to AZD1222 COVID-19 vaccine. Study-wide background: Second doses that came at about 4 or about 12 weeks were put together.

Study-wide results and caveats: There were mostly white British donors and more females than males, and clonal diversity was possibly underestimated. The number of AZD1222 recipients seropositive at baseline was only five or six. Vaccination with two AZD1222 doses was followed by a rise in Spike-specific TCR breadth and depth.

Per germline, CDR1 MDHEN and CDR2 SYDVKM. V was clipped by 4 bases and J by 6 bases; unmatched bases: 9. This CDR3 region has 16 residues. The sequence derives from an adult in good health. Sequenced material: peripheral blood, taken on day 0 of AZD1222 vaccination. The V call is TRBV28, the J call TRBJ2-2, with 9 bases aligning to TRBD1. CDR3 DNA: TGTGCCAGCAGTTCCCCATCCGGACAGGGGCCCGGGGAGCTGTTTTTT. Encoded protein: CASSSPSGQGPGELFF. The complete variable domain, with remaining parts taken from reference TRBV28 and TRBJ2-2, reads DVKVTQSSRYLVKRTGEKVFLECVQDMDHENMFWYRQDPGLGLRLIYFSYDVKMKEKGDIPEGYSVSREKKERFSLILESASTNQTSMYLCASSSPSGQGPGELFFGEGSRLTVL.